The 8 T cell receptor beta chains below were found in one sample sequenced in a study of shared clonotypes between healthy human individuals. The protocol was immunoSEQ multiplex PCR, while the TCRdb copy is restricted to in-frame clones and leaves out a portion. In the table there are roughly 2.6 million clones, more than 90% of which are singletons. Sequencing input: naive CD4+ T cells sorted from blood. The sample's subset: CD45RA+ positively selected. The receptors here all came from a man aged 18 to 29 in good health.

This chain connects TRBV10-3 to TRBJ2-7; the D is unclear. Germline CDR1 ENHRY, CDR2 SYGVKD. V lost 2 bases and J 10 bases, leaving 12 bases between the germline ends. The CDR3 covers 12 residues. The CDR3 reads CAISEPSVAQYF. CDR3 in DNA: TGTGCCATCAGTGAGCCCTCGGTGGCACAGTACTTC.

The CDR3 region has the DNA TGTGCCACCGCGGCAACTCGACCGGACCGGGGTCAGCCCCAGCATTTT. Protein: CATAATRPDRGQPQHF. The chain has TRBV10-3 and TRBJ1-5; D unclear. CDR3 length: 16 amino acids. Germline CDR1 ENHRY, CDR2 SYGVKD. V dropped 10 bases and J dropped 6 bases, with 25 bases sitting between them.

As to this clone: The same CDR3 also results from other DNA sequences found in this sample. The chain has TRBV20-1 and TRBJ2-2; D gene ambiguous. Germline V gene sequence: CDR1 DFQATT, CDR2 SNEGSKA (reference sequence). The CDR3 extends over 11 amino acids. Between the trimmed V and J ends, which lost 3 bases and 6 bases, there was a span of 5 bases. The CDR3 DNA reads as TGCAGTGCTAGCGGTGCCGGGGAGCTGTTTTTT. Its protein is CSASGAGELFF.

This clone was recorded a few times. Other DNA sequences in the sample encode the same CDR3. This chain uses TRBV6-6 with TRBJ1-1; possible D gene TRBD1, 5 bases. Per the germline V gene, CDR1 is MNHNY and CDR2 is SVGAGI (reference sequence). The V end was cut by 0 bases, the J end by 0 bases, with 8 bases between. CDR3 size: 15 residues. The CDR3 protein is CASSYSAGLNTEAFF. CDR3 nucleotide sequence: TGTGCCAGCAGTTACTCGGCGGGGCTGAACACTGAAGCTTTCTTT.

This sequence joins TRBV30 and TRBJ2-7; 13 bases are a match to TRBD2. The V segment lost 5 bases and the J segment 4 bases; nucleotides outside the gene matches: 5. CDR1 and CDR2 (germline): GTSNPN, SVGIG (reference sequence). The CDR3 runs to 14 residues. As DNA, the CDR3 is TGTGCCTGGTGTCCGGGACTAGCGGGATACGAGCAGTACTTC. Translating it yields CAWCPGLAGYEQYF.

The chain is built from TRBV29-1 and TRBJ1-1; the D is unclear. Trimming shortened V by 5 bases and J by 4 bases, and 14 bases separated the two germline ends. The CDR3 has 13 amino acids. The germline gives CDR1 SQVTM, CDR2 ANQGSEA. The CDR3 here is CSVISGLFTEAFF. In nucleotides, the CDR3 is TGCAGCGTTATCTCGGGTCTCTTCACTGAAGCTTTCTTT.

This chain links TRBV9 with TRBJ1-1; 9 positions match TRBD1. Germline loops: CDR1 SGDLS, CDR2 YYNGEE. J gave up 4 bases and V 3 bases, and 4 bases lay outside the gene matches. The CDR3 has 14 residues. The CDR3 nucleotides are TGTGCCAGCAGCGGGACAGGGGTGTTCACTGAAGCTTTCTTT. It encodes CASSGTGVFTEAFF.

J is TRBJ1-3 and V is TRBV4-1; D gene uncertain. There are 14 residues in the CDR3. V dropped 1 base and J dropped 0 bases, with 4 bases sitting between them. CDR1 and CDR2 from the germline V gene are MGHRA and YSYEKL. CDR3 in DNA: TGCGCCAGCAGCCAAGCAGACTCTGGAAACACCATATATTTT. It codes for CASSQADSGNTIYF.